This TCR beta chain was profiled in a study of blood T cell repertoires in COVID-19. The assay was immunoSEQ multiplex PCR, and TCRdb's table has in-frame clones only and misses some. Of about 61,000 clones listed, roughly 84% are singletons. Germline V gene data show CDR1 as SGHTA and CDR2 as FQGNSA. Trimming left V 5 bases short and J 6 bases short, with 19 bases between. The CDR3 loop spans 15 amino acids. This sequence originates from a woman between 65 and 79 years old with acute or convalescent COVID-19. The rearrangement joins TRBV7-2 to TRBJ1-2; tentatively, D is TRBD1 (6 bases). Sequenced: peripheral blood. CDR3 DNA: TGTGCCAGCAGCCCGTACAGGGCAGGGAAGGATGGCTACACCTTC. This codes for CASSPYRAGKDGYTF.